This T cell receptor beta chain was sequenced in a study of post-analysis software for immune sequencing data (dated by TCRdb to 2014 to 2015). Regarding the research as a whole: The recorded disease courses included relapsing-remitting, secondary progressive and progressive-relapsing multiple sclerosis, and some patients had no subtype annotation. Patient repertoires were compared against roughly 11 previously published healthy control repertoires from donors aged about 6 to 26 years. A subset of samples was prepared in parallel using single-end sample barcoding, then pooled and co-amplified after Illumina adapter ligation. What the work shows at the level of the full study, not this receptor alone: The control group was slightly older than the multiple sclerosis patient group. Direct clustering with F measure showed strong co-clustering of samples prepared in the same batch, prompting a batch-effect correction. Multiple sclerosis patients had significantly lower normalized Chao1 diversity than controls, a result that suggests substantial peripheral T-cell clonal expansion. Patients showed significantly higher frequencies than controls for roughly five TRBV segments, among them TRBV5-6, TRBV5-1 and TRBV20-1.

The germline V gene supplies CDR1 SGHTA and CDR2 FQGNSA. From cysteine to phenylalanine, the CDR3 is 15 amino acids long. The only DNA kept is the CDR3, 45 bases in frame from the first base. V is cut back by 2 bases and J by 3 bases, with 3 bases in the junction unmatched. The protocol used for the library was PCR. These reads were obtained on an Illumina HiSeq 2500. To reduce PCR and sequencing biases, unique molecular identifiers were incorporated into the TCR beta cDNA libraries. Per 1 to 10 million input T cells, some 500,000 cDNA molecules were obtained, such that each molecule approximated one T cell. The patient libraries were prepared and sequenced with the same protocol used for the earlier healthy control dataset. Within a given batch, samples were prepared together, multiplexed and sequenced on the same HiSeq lane. Turning to the authors' computational methods: MIGEC was used to process the raw barcoded reads, and molecular identifier groups with only a single read were discarded before consensus assembly and CDR3 extraction. VDJtools was used for post-analysis of the clonotype tables, with diversity normalized by down-sampling every dataset to the smallest sample size. To correct batch-related cross-sample contamination, repertoire overlap clustering matched CDR3 amino acid sequences but not nucleotide sequences. TCRdb reworked the public reads: Q25 trimming with fastp, MiXCR clone assembly, productive beta chains retained. For every CDR3 protein sequence, its rows merge into one entry that carries the most common genes and DNA. The V and J calls and clone size are TCRdb's, not the authors'. Across this sample there are some 260,000 distinct CDR3 sequences, with 36% seen only once. Clones ranked in the top ten supply around 5% of the sample.

To demonstrate the VDJtools post-analysis software, the study profiled TCR beta repertoires from the peripheral blood of about a dozen young patients with multiple sclerosis. The multiple sclerosis patients were children and adolescents between 6 and 15 years of age. As to this clonotype: Its antigen specificity is not known. Base qualities are not provided; no much larger clone lies one nucleotide away.

This TCR was sampled from a girl aged 10 to 17 with multiple sclerosis. The sequencing input was blood. Here the chain combines TRBV7-2 and TRBJ1-2, with 10 middle bases fitting TRBD1. The sequenced DNA: TGTGCCAGCAGCTTATTTGGACAGGGGGACTATGGCTACACCTTC. The resulting protein is CASSLFGQGDYGYTF.